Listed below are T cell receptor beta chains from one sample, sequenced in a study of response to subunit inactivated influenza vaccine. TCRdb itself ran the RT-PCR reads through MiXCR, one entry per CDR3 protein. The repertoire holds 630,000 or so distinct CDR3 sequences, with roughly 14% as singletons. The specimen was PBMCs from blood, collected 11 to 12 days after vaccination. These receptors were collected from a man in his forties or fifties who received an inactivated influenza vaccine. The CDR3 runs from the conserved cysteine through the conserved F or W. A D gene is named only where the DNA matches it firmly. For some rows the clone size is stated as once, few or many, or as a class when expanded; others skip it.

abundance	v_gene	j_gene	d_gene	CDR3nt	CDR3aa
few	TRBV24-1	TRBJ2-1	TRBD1	TGTGCCACCAGTGACTATGACAGGGTTGGGGCTTACAATGAGCAGTTCTTC	CATSDYDRVGAYNEQFF
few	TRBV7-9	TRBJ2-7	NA	TGTGCCAGCAGTTCTTACGGTAGCTACGAGCAGTACTTC	CASSSYGSYEQYF
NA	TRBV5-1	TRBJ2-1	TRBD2	TGCGCCAGCAGGGCAGCTAGCGGACCCTACAATGAGCAGTTCTTC	CASRAASGPYNEQFF
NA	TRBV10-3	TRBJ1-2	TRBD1	TGTGCCATCAGTGGGTCCGGGACAGGGTACTATGGCTACACCTTC	CAISGSGTGYYGYTF
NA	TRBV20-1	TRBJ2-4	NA	TGCAGTGCCCACGTGGGGTTAGCCAAAAACATTCAGTACTTC	CSAHVGLAKNIQYF
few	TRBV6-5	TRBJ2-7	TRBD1	TGTGCCAGCAGTTACTCCCGTGACAGGGGAGACGAGCAGTACTTC	CASSYSRDRGDEQYF
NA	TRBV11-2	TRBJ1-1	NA	TGTGCCAGCAGGACAACCCGAAGATATCCGAACACTGAAGCTTTCTTT	CASRTTRRYPNTEAFF
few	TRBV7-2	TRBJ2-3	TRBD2	TGTGCCAGCAGCCGTTGGGCGGGAGTAGGCACAGATACGCAGTATTTT	CASSRWAGVGTDTQYF
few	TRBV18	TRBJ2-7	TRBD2	TGTGCCAGCTCACCACCTTCACTAGCGGGCGAGCAGTACTTC	CASSPPSLAGEQYF
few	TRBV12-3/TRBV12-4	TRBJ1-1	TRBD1	TGTGCCAGCAGCCGACAGGGGTTCACTGAAGCTTTCTTT	CASSRQGFTEAFF
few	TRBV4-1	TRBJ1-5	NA	TGCGCCAGCAGCCAAGAATCCGGATCGGGGGCTCAGCCCCAGCATTTT	CASSQESGSGAQPQHF
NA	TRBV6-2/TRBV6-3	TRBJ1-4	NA	TGTGCCAGCAGAGGACAGTCCAATGAAAAACTGTTTTTT	CASRGQSNEKLFF
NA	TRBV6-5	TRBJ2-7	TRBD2	TGTGCCAGCAGTTACGGCGGTAGCGGGAGCCCCGAGTACTTC	CASSYGGSGSPEYF
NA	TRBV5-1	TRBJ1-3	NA	TGCGCCAGCAGTTGGGACCTTTCCTCTGGAAACACCATATATTTT	CASSWDLSSGNTIYF
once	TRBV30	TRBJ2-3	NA	TGTGCCTGGAGTGAAGGGCGAAGCACAGATACGCAGTATTTT	CAWSEGRSTDTQYF
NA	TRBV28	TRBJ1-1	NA	TGTGCCAGCAGTTTATCCCAGATCGAAGCTTTCTTT	CASSLSQIEAFF
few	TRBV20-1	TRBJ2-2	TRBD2	TGCAGTGCTAGCCCCAGCGGGGGGCCTCGCACCGGGGAGCTGTTTTTT	CSASPSGGPRTGELFF
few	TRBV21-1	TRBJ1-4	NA	TGTGCCAGCAGCGCACCGGACAGTAACCTTGAAAAACTGTTTTTT	CASSAPDSNLEKLFF
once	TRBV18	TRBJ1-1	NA	TGTGCCAGCTCACCAACAGACAGAATGAACACTGAAGCTTGCTTT	CASSPTDRMNTEACF
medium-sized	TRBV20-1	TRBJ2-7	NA	TGCAGTGCTAGAGGTGGGTTGGCCATCCACGAGCAGTACTTC	CSARGGLAIHEQYF
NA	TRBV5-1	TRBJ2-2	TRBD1	TGCGCCAGCACCACAGGGGGCGGTTTCACCGGGGAGCTGTTTTTT	CASTTGGGFTGELFF
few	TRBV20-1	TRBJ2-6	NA	TGCAGTGCTAGCTGTGTAGAGTCTGGGGCCAACGTCCTGACTTTC	CSASCVESGANVLTF
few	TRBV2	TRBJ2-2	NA	TGTGCCAGCAGTGACCAGACAGGGAACACCGGGGAGCTGTTTTTT	CASSDQTGNTGELFF
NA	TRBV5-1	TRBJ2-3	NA	TGCGCCAGCAGCTTGAGACAGGACACAGATACGCAGTATTTT	CASSLRQDTDTQYF
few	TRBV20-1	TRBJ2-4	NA	TGCAGTGCCTATACCACTATAGCCAAAAACATTCAGTACTTC	CSAYTTIAKNIQYF
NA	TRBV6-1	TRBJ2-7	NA	TGTGCCAGCCAAGAGACCTACGAGCAGTACTTC	CASQETYEQYF
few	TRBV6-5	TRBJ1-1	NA	TGTGCCAGCAGTTACTTCCCACTTGAGAACACTGAAGCTTTCTTT	CASSYFPLENTEAFF
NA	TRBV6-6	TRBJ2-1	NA	TGTGCCAGCAGTTATAGTGAGAAGCAGTTCTTC	CASSYSEKQFF
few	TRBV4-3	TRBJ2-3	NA	TGCGCCAGCAGCCAAGATCTCCGGTGGCGGGGAGATACGCAGTATTTT	CASSQDLRWRGDTQYF
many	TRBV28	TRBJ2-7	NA	TGTGCCAGCAGTTTATTAGGGGCCCTCTACGAGCAGTACTTC	CASSLLGALYEQYF
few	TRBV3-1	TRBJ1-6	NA	TGTGCCAGCAGCCATGCGGGACGGCGGTATTCACCCCTCCACTTT	CASSHAGRRYSPLHF